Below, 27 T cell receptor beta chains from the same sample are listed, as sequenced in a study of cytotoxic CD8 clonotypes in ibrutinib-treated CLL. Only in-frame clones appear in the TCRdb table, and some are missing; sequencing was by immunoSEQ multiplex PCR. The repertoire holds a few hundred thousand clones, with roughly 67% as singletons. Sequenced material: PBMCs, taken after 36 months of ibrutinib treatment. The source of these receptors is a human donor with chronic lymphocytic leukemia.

DNA for the CDR3: TGTGCCAGCAGTTACGGGCGAGAGACCCAGTACTTC. Translation gives CASSYGRETQYF. This chain links TRBV28 with TRBJ2-5; D remains ambiguous. The length of the CDR3 is 12 residues. V lost 4 bases, J lost 4 bases, and 7 bases lay in between. Germline CDR1 MDHEN, CDR2 SYDVKM.

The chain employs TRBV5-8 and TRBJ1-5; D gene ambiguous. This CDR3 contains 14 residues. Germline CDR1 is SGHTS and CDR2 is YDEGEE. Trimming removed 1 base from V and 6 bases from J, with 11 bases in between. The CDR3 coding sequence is TGTGCCAGCAGCTTGATGAGGTTGGGTCAGCCCCAGCATTTT. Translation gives CASSLMRLGQPQHF.

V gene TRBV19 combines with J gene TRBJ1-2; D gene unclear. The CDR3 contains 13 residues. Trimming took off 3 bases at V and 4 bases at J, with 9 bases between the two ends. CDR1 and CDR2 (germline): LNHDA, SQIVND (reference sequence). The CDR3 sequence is CASSIILAYGYTF. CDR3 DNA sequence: TGTGCCAGTAGTATTATCTTGGCCTATGGCTACACCTTC.

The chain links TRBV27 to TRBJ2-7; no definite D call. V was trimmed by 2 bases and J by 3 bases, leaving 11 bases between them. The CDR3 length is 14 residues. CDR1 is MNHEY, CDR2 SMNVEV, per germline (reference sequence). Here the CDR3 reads CASSLRLVGYEQYF. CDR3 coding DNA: TGTGCCAGCAGTTTACGCCTAGTTGGCTACGAGCAGTACTTC.

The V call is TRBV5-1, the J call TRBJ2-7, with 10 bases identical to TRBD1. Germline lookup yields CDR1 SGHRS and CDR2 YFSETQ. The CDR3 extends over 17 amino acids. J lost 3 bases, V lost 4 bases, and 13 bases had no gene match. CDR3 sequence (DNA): TGCGCCAGCAGCCCGCGAGCCGGGACAGGGGCCCGCTACGAGCAGTACTTC. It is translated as CASSPRAGTGARYEQYF.

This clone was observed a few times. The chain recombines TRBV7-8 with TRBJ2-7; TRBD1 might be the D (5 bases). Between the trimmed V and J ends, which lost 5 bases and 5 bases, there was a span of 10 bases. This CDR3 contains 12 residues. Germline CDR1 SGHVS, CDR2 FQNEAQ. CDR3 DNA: TGTGCCAGCAGCGTCGCAGGGAACGAGCAGTACTTC. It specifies CASSVAGNEQYF.

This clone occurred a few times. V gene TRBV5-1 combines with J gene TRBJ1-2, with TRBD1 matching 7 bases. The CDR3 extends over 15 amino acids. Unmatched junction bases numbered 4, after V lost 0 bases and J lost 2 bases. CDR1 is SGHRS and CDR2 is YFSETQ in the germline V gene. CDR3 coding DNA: TGCGCCAGCAGCTTGGCCCTACAGGGGAACTATGGCTACACCTTC. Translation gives CASSLALQGNYGYTF.

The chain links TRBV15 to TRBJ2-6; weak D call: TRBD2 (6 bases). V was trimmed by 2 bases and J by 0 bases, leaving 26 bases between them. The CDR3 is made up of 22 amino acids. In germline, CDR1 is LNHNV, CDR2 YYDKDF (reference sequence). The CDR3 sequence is CATSRMREDFRWKSSGANVLTF. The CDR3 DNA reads TGTGCCACCAGCAGAATGAGGGAGGATTTTCGGTGGAAGAGCTCTGGGGCCAACGTCCTGACTTTC.

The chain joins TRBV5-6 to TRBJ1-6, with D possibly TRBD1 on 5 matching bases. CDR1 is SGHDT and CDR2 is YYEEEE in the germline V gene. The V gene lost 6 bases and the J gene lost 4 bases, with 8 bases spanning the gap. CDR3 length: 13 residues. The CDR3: CASTGGYNSPLHF. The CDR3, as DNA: TGTGCCAGCACTGGGGGATATAATTCACCCCTCCACTTT.

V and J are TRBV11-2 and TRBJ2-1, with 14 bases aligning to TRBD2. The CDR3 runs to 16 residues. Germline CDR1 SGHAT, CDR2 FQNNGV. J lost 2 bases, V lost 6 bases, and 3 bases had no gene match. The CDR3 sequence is CASRPTSGGAYNEQFF. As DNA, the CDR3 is TGTGCCAGCAGACCGACTAGCGGGGGGGCCTACAATGAGCAGTTCTTC.

CDR3 DNA: TGTGCCAGCAGCACAAGAAGGGATGAGCAGTTCTTC. As protein: CASSTRRDEQFF. The rearrangement uses TRBV9 and TRBJ2-1, with no clear D. V lost 4 bases to trimming and J lost 8 bases, with 10 bases between them. CDR3 length equals 12 residues. Germline assignment: CDR1 SGDLS and CDR2 YYNGEE.

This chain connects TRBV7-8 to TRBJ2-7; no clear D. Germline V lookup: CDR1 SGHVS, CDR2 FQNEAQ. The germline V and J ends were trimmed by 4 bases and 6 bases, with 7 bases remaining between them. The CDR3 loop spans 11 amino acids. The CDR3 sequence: CASSSGFEQYF. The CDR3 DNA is TGTGCCAGCAGCTCTGGGTTCGAGCAGTACTTC.

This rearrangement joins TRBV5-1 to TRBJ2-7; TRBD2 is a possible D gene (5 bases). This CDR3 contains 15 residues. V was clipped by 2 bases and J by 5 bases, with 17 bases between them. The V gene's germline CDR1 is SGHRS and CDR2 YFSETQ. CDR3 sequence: CASSFSRGRSDEQYF. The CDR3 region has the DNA TGCGCCAGCAGCTTCTCCAGAGGGCGTTCTGACGAGCAGTACTTC.

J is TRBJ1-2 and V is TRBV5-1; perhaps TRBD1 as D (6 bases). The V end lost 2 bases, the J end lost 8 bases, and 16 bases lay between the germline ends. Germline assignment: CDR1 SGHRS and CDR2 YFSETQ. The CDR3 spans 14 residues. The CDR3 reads CASSFSPGTLGYTF. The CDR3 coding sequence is TGCGCCAGCAGCTTCTCTCCAGGGACATTGGGCTACACCTTC.

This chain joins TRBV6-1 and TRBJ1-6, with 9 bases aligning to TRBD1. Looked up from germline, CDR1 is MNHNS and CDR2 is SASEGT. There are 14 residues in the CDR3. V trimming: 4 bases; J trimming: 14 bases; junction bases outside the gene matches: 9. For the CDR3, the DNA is TGTGCCAGCAGTGCCGATCGGGACAGGGTGGCCCTCCACTTT. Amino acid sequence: CASSADRDRVALHF.

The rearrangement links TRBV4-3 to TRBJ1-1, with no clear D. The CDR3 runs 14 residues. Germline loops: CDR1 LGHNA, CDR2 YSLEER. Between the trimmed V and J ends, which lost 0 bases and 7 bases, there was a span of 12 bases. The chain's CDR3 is CASSQDLRGIEAFF. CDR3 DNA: TGCGCCAGCAGCCAAGATCTGCGCGGTATTGAAGCTTTCTTT.

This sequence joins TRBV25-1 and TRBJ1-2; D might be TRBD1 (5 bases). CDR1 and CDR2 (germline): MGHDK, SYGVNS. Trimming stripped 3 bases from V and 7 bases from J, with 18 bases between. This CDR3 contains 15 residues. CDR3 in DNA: TGTGCCAGCAGTGAGGGACCCGCGTGGAGTGCTGGCTACACCTTC. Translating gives CASSEGPAWSAGYTF.

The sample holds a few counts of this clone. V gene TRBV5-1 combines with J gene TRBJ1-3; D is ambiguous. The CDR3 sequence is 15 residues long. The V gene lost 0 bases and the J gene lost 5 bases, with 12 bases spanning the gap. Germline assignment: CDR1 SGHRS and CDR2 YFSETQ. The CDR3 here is CASSLDLPARNTIYF. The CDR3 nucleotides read TGCGCCAGCAGCTTGGACTTACCGGCCAGAAACACCATATATTTT.

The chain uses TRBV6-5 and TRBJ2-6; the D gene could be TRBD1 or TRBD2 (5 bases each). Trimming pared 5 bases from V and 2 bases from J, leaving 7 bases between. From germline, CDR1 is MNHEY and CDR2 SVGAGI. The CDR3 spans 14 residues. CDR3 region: CASSVGAGANVLTF. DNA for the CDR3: TGTGCCAGCAGTGTGGGGGCTGGGGCCAACGTCCTGACTTTC.

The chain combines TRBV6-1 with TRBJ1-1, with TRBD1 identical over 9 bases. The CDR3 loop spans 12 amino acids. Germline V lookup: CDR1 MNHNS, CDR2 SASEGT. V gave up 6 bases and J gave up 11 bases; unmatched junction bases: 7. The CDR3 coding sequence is TGTGCCAGCAGCCACGGGACAGGGCTCGCTTTCTTT. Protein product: CASSHGTGLAFF.

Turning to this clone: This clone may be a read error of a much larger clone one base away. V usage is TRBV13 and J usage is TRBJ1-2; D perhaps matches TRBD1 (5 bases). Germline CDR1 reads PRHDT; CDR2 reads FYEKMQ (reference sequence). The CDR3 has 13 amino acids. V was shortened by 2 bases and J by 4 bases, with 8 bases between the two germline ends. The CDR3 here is CASSLSGGYGYTF. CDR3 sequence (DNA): TGTGCCAGCAGCTTATCGGGGGGCTATGGCTACACCTTC.

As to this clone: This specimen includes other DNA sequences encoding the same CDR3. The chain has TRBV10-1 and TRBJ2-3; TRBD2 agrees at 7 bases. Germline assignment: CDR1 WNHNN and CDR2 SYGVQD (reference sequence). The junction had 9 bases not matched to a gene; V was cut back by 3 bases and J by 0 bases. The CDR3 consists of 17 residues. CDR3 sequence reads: CASSEEGGIPSTDTQYF. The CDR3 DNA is TGCGCCAGCAGTGAAGAGGGAGGGATCCCTAGCACAGATACGCAGTATTTT.

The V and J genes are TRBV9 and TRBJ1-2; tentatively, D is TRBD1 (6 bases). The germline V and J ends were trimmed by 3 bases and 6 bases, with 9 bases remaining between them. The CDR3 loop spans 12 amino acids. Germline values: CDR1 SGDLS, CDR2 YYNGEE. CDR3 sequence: CASSGGADGYTF. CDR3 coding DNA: TGTGCCAGCAGCGGGGGGGCGGATGGCTACACCTTC. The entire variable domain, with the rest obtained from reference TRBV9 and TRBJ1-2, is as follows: DSGVTQTPKHLITATGQRVTLRCSPRSGDLSVYWYQQSLDQGLQFLIQYYNGEERAKGNILERFSAQQFPDLHSELNLSSLELGDSALYFCASSGGADGYTFGSGTRLTVV.

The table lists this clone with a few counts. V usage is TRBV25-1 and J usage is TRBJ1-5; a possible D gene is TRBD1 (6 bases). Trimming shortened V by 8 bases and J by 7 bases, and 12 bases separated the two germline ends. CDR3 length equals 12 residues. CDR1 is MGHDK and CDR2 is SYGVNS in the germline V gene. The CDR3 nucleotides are TGTGCCAGCCCTACGCAGGGGCAGCCCCAGCATTTT. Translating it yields CASPTQGQPQHF.

CDR3 nucleotide sequence: TGTGCCAGCAGCTTAGGGGTCACTACAAAGCAGTACTTC. It yields the protein CASSLGVTTKQYF. V gene TRBV7-3 combines with J gene TRBJ2-7; D is undetermined. This CDR3 is 13 amino acids long. V shed 2 bases and J shed 8 bases, with 13 bases lying between them. Germline V gives CDR1 SGHTA, CDR2 FQGTGA.

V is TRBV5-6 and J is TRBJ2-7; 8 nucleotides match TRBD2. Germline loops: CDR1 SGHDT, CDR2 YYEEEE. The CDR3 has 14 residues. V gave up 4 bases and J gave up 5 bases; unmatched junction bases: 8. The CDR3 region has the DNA TGTGCCAGCAGCCCGCGGACTAGCCGGGACGAGCAGTACTTC. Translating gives CASSPRTSRDEQYF.

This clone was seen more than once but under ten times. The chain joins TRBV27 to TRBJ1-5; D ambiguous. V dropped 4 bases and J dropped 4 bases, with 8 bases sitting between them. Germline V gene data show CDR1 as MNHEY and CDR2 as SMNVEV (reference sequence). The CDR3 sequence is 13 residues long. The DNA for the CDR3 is TGTGCCAGCAGTTACAGTCGTAATCAGCCCCAGCATTTT. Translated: CASSYSRNQPQHF.